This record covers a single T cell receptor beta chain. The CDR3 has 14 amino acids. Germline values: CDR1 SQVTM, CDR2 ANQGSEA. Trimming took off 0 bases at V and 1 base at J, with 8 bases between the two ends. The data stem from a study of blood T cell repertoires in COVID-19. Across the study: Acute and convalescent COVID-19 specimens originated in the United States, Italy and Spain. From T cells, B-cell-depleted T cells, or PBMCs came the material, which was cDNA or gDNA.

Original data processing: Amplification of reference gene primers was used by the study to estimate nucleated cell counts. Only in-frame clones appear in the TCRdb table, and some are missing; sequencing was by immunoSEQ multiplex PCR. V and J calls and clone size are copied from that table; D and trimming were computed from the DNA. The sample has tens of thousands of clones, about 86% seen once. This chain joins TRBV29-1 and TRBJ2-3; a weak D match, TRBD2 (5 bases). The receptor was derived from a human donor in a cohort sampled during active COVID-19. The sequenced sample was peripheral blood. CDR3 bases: TGCAGCGTTGAAGAGGACGGGGGCACAGATACGCAGTATTTT. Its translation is CSVEEDGGTDTQYF.